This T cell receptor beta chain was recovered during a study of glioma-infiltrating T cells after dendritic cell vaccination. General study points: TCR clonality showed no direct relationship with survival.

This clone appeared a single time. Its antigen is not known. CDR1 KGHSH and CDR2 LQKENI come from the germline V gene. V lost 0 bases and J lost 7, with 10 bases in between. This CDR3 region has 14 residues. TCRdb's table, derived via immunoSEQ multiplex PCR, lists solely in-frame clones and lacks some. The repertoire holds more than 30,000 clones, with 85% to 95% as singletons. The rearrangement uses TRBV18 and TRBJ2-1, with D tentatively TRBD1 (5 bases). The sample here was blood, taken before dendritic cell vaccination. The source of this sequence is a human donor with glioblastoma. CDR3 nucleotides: TGTGCCAGCTCACCACCCGCAGGGATGAATGAGCAGTTCTTC. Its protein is CASSPPAGMNEQFF.